The 4 T cell receptor beta chains presented below share a single source sample, sequenced in a study of blood T cell repertoires in COVID-19. The table came from immunoSEQ multiplex PCR; TCRdb's copy has only in-frame clones and leaves some out. The sample records fewer than 350,000 clones, around 90% being singletons. The sample comprised PBMCs or T cells enriched from blood (not recorded which). All receptors come from a woman in her thirties or forties who had recovered from COVID-19.

V usage is TRBV11-2 and J usage is TRBJ2-2; no reliable D call. The ends were cut back, 5 bases at V and 7 bases at J, with 17 bases in the middle. This CDR3 has 15 amino acids. Per the germline V gene, CDR1 is SGHAT and CDR2 is FQNNGV. The CDR3 nucleotides read TGTGCCAGCAGCCCCGACTCCGCTGGCTACGGGGAGCTGTTTTTT. Translation: CASSPDSAGYGELFF.

This chain uses TRBV19 with TRBJ1-3, with TRBD1 identical over 8 bases. J was trimmed by 4 bases and V by 5 bases; bases with no gene match: 4. Germline CDR1 reads LNHDA; CDR2 reads SQIVND (reference sequence). This CDR3 comprises 14 residues. CDR3 coding DNA: TGTGCCAGTAGTCTCGACAGGGGAGGAAACACCATATATTTT. Amino acid sequence: CASSLDRGGNTIYF.

CDR3 DNA sequence: TGTGCCAGTAGCCACGACAGGGGGCTGCAAGGAAACACCATATATTTT. Its protein is CASSHDRGLQGNTIYF. The J gene is TRBJ1-3, the V gene TRBV19; 10 bases line up with TRBD1. Trimming removed 6 bases from V and 4 bases from J; junction bases left unmatched: 9. CDR1 and CDR2 from the germline V gene are LNHDA and SQIVND (reference sequence). The CDR3 spans 16 residues.

The chain recombines TRBV19 with TRBJ2-3; D not resolved. With 8 bases removed from V and 4 bases from J, the gap between germline ends came to 13 bases. The CDR3 has 13 amino acids. The germline V gene has CDR1 LNHDA and CDR2 SQIVND (reference sequence). This CDR3 is CASRRGGADTQYF. The CDR3 nucleotides are TGTGCCAGTCGAAGAGGTGGAGCAGATACGCAGTATTTT.